Listed here are 20 T cell receptor beta chains from one sample, sequenced in a study of Graves' ophthalmopathy and Graves' hyperthyroidism. Investigators amplified TCR beta CDR3 regions from RNA transcripts. The authors performed first-round RT-PCR with HTBI primers and then a second-round multiplex PCR. MiXCR was run by TCRdb on the multiplex PCR reads, yielding one entry per CDR3 protein. Of roughly 500,000 distinct CDR3 sequences listed, under 15% are singletons. What was sequenced was blood. All receptors derive from a woman aged 25 to 39 with Graves' ophthalmopathy.

This clonotype was detected many times. This rearrangement joins TRBV28 to TRBJ1-2, with no clear D. Germline lookup yields CDR1 MDHEN and CDR2 SYDVKM. Trimming removed 8 bases from V and 5 bases from J, with 9 bases in between. The CDR3 contains 11 residues. The CDR3: CASPDRYGYTF. Written as DNA, the CDR3 is TGTGCCAGCCCTGACCGGTATGGCTACACCTTC.

Many counts were recorded for this clonotype. V and J are TRBV4-1 and TRBJ2-7; 7 bases map to TRBD2. The germline V gene encodes CDR1 MGHRA and CDR2 YSYEKL. V lost 3 bases and J lost 4; bases outside the gene matches: 9. The CDR3 consists of 15 residues. This chain's CDR3 is CASSQTRGLLYEQYF. CDR3 sequence (DNA): TGCGCCAGCAGCCAGACCCGGGGACTACTATACGAGCAGTACTTC.

This clonotype was counted at least ten times. V gene TRBV7-2 combines with J gene TRBJ1-1, with D possibly matching TRBD1 (5 bases). Trimming took 1 base from V and 6 from J, leaving 12 bases between them. The length of the CDR3 is 14 residues. Germline CDR1 SGHTA, CDR2 FQGNSA. The CDR3 spells CASSLGGRAPEAFF. The DNA for the CDR3 is TGTGCCAGCAGCTTAGGGGGCAGGGCCCCTGAAGCTTTCTTT.

This clonotype was seen a handful of times. The chain is built from TRBV30 and TRBJ1-5; 9 bases agree with TRBD1. The CDR3 extends over 14 amino acids. Germline CDR1 is GTSNPN and CDR2 is SVGIG (reference sequence). V trimming: 2 bases; J trimming: 5 bases; junction bases outside the gene matches: 4. The DNA of the CDR3 is TGTGCCTGGAGTAGGGGACAGGGCTATCAGCCCCAGCATTTT. Translation gives CAWSRGQGYQPQHF. The full variable domain, completed using reference TRBV30 and TRBJ1-5, is SQTIHQWPATLVQPVGSPLSLECTVEGTSNPNLYWYRQAAGRGLQLLFYSVGIGQISSEVPQNLSASRPQDRQFILSSKKLLLSDSGFYLCAWSRGQGYQPQHFGDGTRLSIL.

This clonotype was observed at least ten times. This chain uses TRBV19 with TRBJ1-2; no firm D call. Germline CDR1 and CDR2: LNHDA and SQIVND (reference sequence). The CDR3 sequence is 12 residues long. V shed 3 bases and J shed 8 bases, with 10 bases lying between them. The CDR3 DNA reads as TGTGCCAGTAGTATTGCGGCAAGCGGCTACACCTTC. The encoded protein is CASSIAASGYTF. The variable domain in full, completed from reference TRBV19 and TRBJ1-2, reads DGGITQSPKYLFRKEGQNVTLSCEQNLNHDAMYWYRQDPGQGLRLIYYSQIVNDFQKGDIAEGYSVSREKKESFPLTVTSAQKNPTAFYLCASSIAASGYTFGSGTRLTVV.

This clonotype has at least ten counts. The CDR3 region is CASSHEVNTEAFF. In nucleotides, the CDR3 is TGTGCCAGCAGTCACGAAGTGAACACTGAAGCTTTCTTT. V is TRBV6-5 and J is TRBJ1-1, with D unclear. Germline-derived CDR1 and CDR2 are MNHEY and SVGAGI. The CDR3 is 13 residues long. V dropped 5 bases and J dropped 0 bases, with 7 bases sitting between them.

V gene TRBV12-3 or TRBV12-4 combines with J gene TRBJ1-4; D is possibly TRBD1 (5 bases). Trimming took 0 bases from V and 8 from J, leaving 7 bases between them. The CDR3 has 13 amino acids. The CDR3 bases are TGTGCCAGCAGTTTAGCGGGGGTGGAAAAACTGTTTTTT. It translates to CASSLAGVEKLFF.

With respect to this clonotype: Possible read error: a much larger clone is one base away. The gene calls are TRBV12-3 or TRBV12-4 and TRBJ1-2, with 9 bases identical to TRBD1. The CDR3 consists of 16 residues. Here the CDR3 DNA reads TGTGCCAGCAGCCCCTCGGACGGGACAGGGTTCTATGGCTACAGCTTC. As protein: CASSPSDGTGFYGYSF.

This clonotype was counted many times. The rearrangement joins TRBV7-9 to TRBJ2-5, with 10 bases that match TRBD2. Per germline, CDR1 SEHNR and CDR2 FQNEAQ (reference sequence). The J segment lost 4 bases and the V segment lost 5 bases, leaving 7 bases of the junction unmatched. CDR3 length: 15 amino acids. This chain's CDR3 is CASSTSGKGPETQYF. In DNA, the CDR3 is TGTGCCAGCAGCACTAGCGGGAAGGGTCCAGAGACCCAGTACTTC. Variable domain in full (rest from reference TRBV7-9 and TRBJ2-5): DTGVSQNPRHKITKRGQNVTFRCDPISEHNRLYWYRQTLGQGPEFLTYFQNEAQLEKSRLLSDRFSAERPKGSFSTLEIQRTEQGDSAMYLCASSTSGKGPETQYFGPGTRLLVL.

This clonotype showed up just a few times. This chain joins TRBV4-1 and TRBJ2-2; maybe TRBD2 (5 bases). The V gene's germline CDR1 is MGHRA and CDR2 YSYEKL. The CDR3 has 15 amino acids. V lost 1 base and J lost 5, with 11 bases in between. CDR3 residues: CASSQAPGGTGELFF. Here the CDR3 DNA reads TGCGCCAGCAGCCAAGCCCCGGGCGGGACCGGGGAGCTGTTTTTT.

This clonotype was seen repeatedly, ten times or more. The junction and the germline gene differ at one end; a read error may be behind it. The chain has TRBV11-2 and TRBJ2-7; tentative D call: TRBD2 (5 bases). The CDR3 contains 13 residues. The germline V gene has CDR1 SGHAT and CDR2 FQNNGV. This CDR3 reads CGSSLGGRNEQYF. The CDR3 bases are TGTGGCAGCAGCTTAGGAGGTAGGAACGAGCAGTACTTC.

The sample holds many counts of this clonotype. The V call is TRBV10-3, the J call TRBJ2-7, with D possibly called TRBD1 or TRBD2 (5 bases each). This CDR3 contains 12 residues. Trimming took 5 bases from V and 5 from J, leaving 10 bases between them. The germline V gene has CDR1 ENHRY and CDR2 SYGVKD. DNA for the CDR3: TGTGCCATCAGTTTCGGGACGAACGAGCAGTACTTC. Protein: CAISFGTNEQYF.

This clonotype appeared many times. The chain joins TRBV4-2 to TRBJ2-2; possible D gene TRBD1, 6 bases. This CDR3 has 18 amino acids. V was shortened by 4 bases and J by 1 base, with 19 bases between the two germline ends. Germline CDR1 is LGHNA and CDR2 is YNFKEQ. The CDR3 loop is CASSPDPLDRRNTGELFF. The CDR3 DNA is TGTGCCAGCAGCCCTGACCCCCTCGACAGGCGGAACACCGGGGAGCTGTTTTTT.

This clonotype occurred a few times. This chain connects TRBV5-1 to TRBJ2-7; D uncertain. Germline assignment: CDR1 SGHRS and CDR2 YFSETQ. Trimming removed 4 bases at V and 2 bases at J, with 16 bases between. CDR3 length: 15 residues. The CDR3 bases are TGCGCCAGCAGCCCCAACCCTGTCAGTACCTACGAGCAGTACTTC. As protein: CASSPNPVSTYEQYF.

This clonotype came up many times. The CDR3 region has the DNA TGTGCCAGCAGCCAAGAGGTATTTATGAACACTGAAGCTTTCTTT. Translated, it gives CASSQEVFMNTEAFF. This sequence joins TRBV3-1 and TRBJ1-1, with D unclear. The CDR3 contains 15 residues. CDR1 and CDR2 from the germline V gene are LGHDT and YNNKEL (reference sequence). The V and J ends lost 0 bases and 0 bases respectively, with 8 bases between them.

The chain has TRBV30 and TRBJ1-5; possible D gene TRBD1, 5 bases. V was clipped by 2 bases and J by 1 base, with 18 bases between them. The CDR3 is 17 amino acids. The V gene's germline CDR1 is GTSNPN and CDR2 SVGIG (reference sequence). CDR3 in amino acids: CAWSTGREVESNQPQHF. CDR3 coding DNA: TGTGCCTGGAGTACTGGCAGGGAGGTTGAAAGCAATCAGCCCCAGCATTTT.

This clonotype has ten or more counts. The chain recombines TRBV20-1 with TRBJ1-5; a weak D match, TRBD1 (6 bases). V lost 5 bases to trimming and J lost 6 bases, with 14 bases between them. The CDR3 covers 13 residues. The germline V gene has CDR1 DFQATT and CDR2 SNEGSKA (reference sequence). The CDR3 sequence: CSAGYRVAQPQHF. CDR3 in DNA: TGCAGTGCTGGCTACAGGGTGGCTCAGCCCCAGCATTTT.

In this sample, this clonotype turned up many times. The CDR3 region is CASSSEGDRGYEQYF. The CDR3 coding sequence is TGTGCCAGCAGTAGTGAAGGGGACAGGGGCTACGAGCAGTACTTC. The chain employs TRBV6-1 and TRBJ2-7; the match to TRBD1 covers 10 bases. Germline V gene lookup returns CDR1 MNHNS and CDR2 SASEGT. The ends lost 5 bases at V and 3 bases at J; junction bases unmatched: 7. The length of the CDR3 is 15 residues.

Ten or more counts support this clonotype. The rearrangement uses TRBV27 and TRBJ2-7; the match to TRBD2 covers 12 bases. V gave up 4 bases and J gave up 3 bases; unmatched junction bases: 13. The germline V gene encodes CDR1 MNHEY and CDR2 SMNVEV (reference sequence). CDR3 size: 18 residues. CDR3 coding DNA: TGTGCCAGCAGTTCGCTCCCGAGACTAGCGGGGGCCAACTACGAGCAGTACTTC. Residues: CASSSLPRLAGANYEQYF.

The table lists this clonotype with many counts. The rearrangement joins TRBV6-1 to TRBJ2-7, with D unresolved. The CDR3 is 12 amino acids. V lost 2 bases to trimming and J lost 11 bases, with 13 bases between them. CDR1 and CDR2 from the germline V gene are MNHNS and SASEGT. CDR3 DNA: TGTGCCAGCAGTGAATCTGAGACGAACGAGTACTTC. Protein product: CASSESETNEYF.